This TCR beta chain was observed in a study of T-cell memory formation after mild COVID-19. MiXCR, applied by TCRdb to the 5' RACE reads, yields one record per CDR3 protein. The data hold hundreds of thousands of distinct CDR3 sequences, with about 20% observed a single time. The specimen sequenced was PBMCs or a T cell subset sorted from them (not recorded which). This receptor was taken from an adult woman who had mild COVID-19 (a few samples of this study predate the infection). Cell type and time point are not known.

The CDR3 region has the DNA TGTGCCAGCAGTTTTAGATTTCGGGAGAACACTGAAGCTTTCTTT. It is translated as CASSFRFRENTEAFF. The rearrangement uses TRBV12-3 or TRBV12-4 and TRBJ1-1; D call uncertain. The CDR3 runs 15 residues. The germline V and J ends were trimmed by 3 bases and 1 base, with 12 bases remaining between them.